The next 29 T cell receptor beta chains were all read from a single sample in a study of T cell therapy after organ transplantation. Time point denoted: 4-8 weeks after completion of therapy. The method was immunoSEQ multiplex PCR; TCRdb's version includes in-frame clones alone and lacks a portion of them. The sample lists nearly 20,000 clones; around 81% were seen once. No antigen is known for these receptors. The sample here was CD8+ T cells from blood, taken after autologous CMV-specific T cell therapy. The receptors shown here come from a human patient who had received a solid organ transplant and had CMV disease. A share of the T cells may be of graft donor origin.

The chain employs TRBV29-1 and TRBJ1-1; D gene unclear. The CDR3 is 12 residues long. V lost 6 bases and J 6 bases, leaving 14 bases between the germline ends. CDR1 is SQVTM, CDR2 ANQGSEA, per germline. This CDR3 is CSVEIRSAEAFF. The CDR3, as DNA: TGCAGCGTCGAAATCAGGTCGGCTGAAGCTTTCTTT.

The J gene is TRBJ1-2, the V gene TRBV4-3; D not resolved. There are 16 residues in the CDR3. Trimming pared 1 base from V and 1 base from J, leaving 13 bases between. In germline, CDR1 is LGHNA, CDR2 YSLEER. The CDR3 loop is CASSQASANINYGYTF. The DNA of the CDR3 is TGCGCCAGCAGCCAAGCTTCGGCGAATATTAACTATGGCTACACCTTC.

The CDR3 nucleotides are TGCAGCGTTGAGGGCGTGATCCCCGGGGAGCTGTTTTTT. This codes for CSVEGVIPGELFF. The chain couples TRBV29-1 to TRBJ2-2; D is unresolved. This CDR3 spans 13 amino acids. Trimming took 3 bases from V and 6 from J, leaving 11 bases between them. CDR1 and CDR2 (germline): SQVTM, ANQGSEA.

The chain uses TRBV4-1 and TRBJ2-3, with no clear D. The germline gives CDR1 MGHRA, CDR2 YSYEKL. CDR3 length equals 15 residues. Trimming removed 4 bases at V and 4 bases at J, with 15 bases between. The CDR3 nucleotides read TGCGCCAGCAGCCCCCCTGGGTTTTCTTCAGATACGCAGTATTTT. Translated, it gives CASSPPGFSSDTQYF.

This sequence joins TRBV29-1 and TRBJ1-1; the D is unclear. The germline CDR1 and CDR2 sequences are SQVTM and ANQGSEA. With 4 bases removed from V and 4 bases from J, the gap between germline ends came to 10 bases. This CDR3 region has 12 residues. CDR3 coding DNA: TGCAGCGTTGTTAGTGGAACCACTGAAGCTTTCTTT. It specifies CSVVSGTTEAFF.

The V gene is TRBV5-6, the J gene TRBJ1-5; 7 bases line up with TRBD1. CDR1 and CDR2 (germline): SGHDT, YYEEEE. The V and J ends lost 4 bases and 3 bases, in that order; junction bases with no gene match: 4. This CDR3 region has 14 residues. CDR3 DNA: TGTGCCAGCAGCGGCGGGACAGTCAATCAGCCCCAGCATTTT. This gives the protein CASSGGTVNQPQHF. Combining the CDR3 with reference TRBV5-6 and TRBJ1-5 gives the whole variable domain DAGVTQSPTHLIKTRGQQVTLRCSPKSGHDTVSWYQQALGQGPQFIFQYYEEEERQRGNFPDRFSGHQFPNYSSELNVNALLLGDSALYLCASSGGTVNQPQHFGDGTRLSIL.

The CDR3 bases are TGTGCCAGCAGCCAAACGGGGGCTAGGGCTAGCCGAGACAATGAGCAGTTCTTC. Its protein product is CASSQTGARASRDNEQFF. This chain connects TRBV14 to TRBJ2-1; TRBD1 or TRBD2 may be the D gene (6 bases each). Germline lookup yields CDR1 SGHDN and CDR2 FVKESK. The CDR3 loop spans 18 amino acids. The V end was cut by 2 bases, the J end by 5 bases, with 22 bases between.

In the case of this clone: At one boundary the junction diverges from the germline segment, which might be a read error. The chain combines TRBV30 with TRBJ2-1, with 13 nucleotides matching TRBD2. The CDR3 runs to 16 residues. Germline-derived CDR1 and CDR2 are GTSNPN and SVGIG (reference sequence). This CDR3 reads CAFHPGLAGPYDEQFF. The CDR3 nucleotides read TGTGCCTTCCATCCGGGACTAGCGGGACCCTACGATGAGCAGTTCTTC.

V and J are TRBV2 and TRBJ2-5; TRBD1 might be the D (6 bases). The J call is doubtful: the DNA matches TRBJ2-7 better. The germline V gene encodes CDR1 SNHLY and CDR2 FYNNEI. The CDR3 is 16 residues long. CDR3 protein: CASSDFLTGSSYEQYF. The CDR3 region has the DNA TGTGCCAGCAGTGATTTTCTCACAGGGAGCTCCTACGAGCAGTACTTC.

This chain uses TRBV5-6 with TRBJ2-3; the match to TRBD2 covers 8 bases. Germline V CDR1 and CDR2: SGHDT, YYEEEE. There are 15 residues in the CDR3. Trimming took 0 bases from V and 5 from J; bases not matched to a gene: 5. Here the CDR3 reads CASSLASGYGDTQYF. Here the CDR3 DNA reads TGTGCCAGCAGCTTGGCTAGCGGGTATGGAGATACGCAGTATTTT.

J is TRBJ2-3 and V is TRBV5-6; possible D gene TRBD2, 5 bases. Trimming shortened V by 4 bases and J by 0 bases, and 9 bases separated the two germline ends. Germline V gene lookup returns CDR1 SGHDT and CDR2 YYEEEE. This CDR3 has 14 residues. The DNA for the CDR3 is TGTGCCAGCAGCCTCGGGATTAGCACAGATACGCAGTATTTT. It yields the protein CASSLGISTDTQYF.

This clone has just one count. The V call is TRBV11-3, the J call TRBJ2-7; a possible D gene is TRBD1 (6 bases). Trimming removed 5 bases from V and 3 bases from J, with 20 bases in between. The germline V gene has CDR1 SGHNT and CDR2 YENEEA. This CDR3 has 16 residues. The CDR3 sequence is CASSPGRGQGHYEQYF. DNA of the CDR3: TGTGCCAGCAGCCCCGGCAGGGGTCAGGGTCACTACGAGCAGTACTTC.

The chain links TRBV14 to TRBJ1-2, with a weak D call TRBD1 (5 bases). The CDR3 is 15 residues long. Deletions cut 4 bases from V and 3 bases from J, with 15 bases between. Germline loops: CDR1 SGHDN, CDR2 FVKESK. The CDR3 sequence is CASSRETGAHYGYTF. The CDR3 DNA sequence: TGTGCCAGCAGCCGAGAGACTGGGGCTCACTATGGCTACACCTTC.

The rearrangement uses TRBV6-6 and TRBJ1-2; D unclear. The germline CDR1 and CDR2 sequences are MNHNY and SVGAGI (reference sequence). The CDR3 loop spans 13 amino acids. Trimming pared 7 bases from V and 2 bases from J, leaving 11 bases between. As DNA, the CDR3 is TGTGCCAGCACTCCCGGACCCAACTATGGCTACACCTTC. As protein: CASTPGPNYGYTF.

The gene calls are TRBV7-6 and TRBJ2-7, with D possibly TRBD1 on 5 matching bases. The germline CDR1 and CDR2 sequences are SGHVS and FNYEAQ. The CDR3 extends over 13 amino acids. The V gene lost 0 bases and the J gene lost 5 bases, with 8 bases spanning the gap. CDR3: CASSLAGVHEQYF. The CDR3 DNA is TGTGCCAGCAGCTTAGCAGGGGTCCACGAGCAGTACTTC.

This sequence joins TRBV7-9 and TRBJ2-3; weak D call: TRBD2 (6 bases). Trimming removed 5 bases at V and 8 bases at J, with 17 bases between. The germline gives CDR1 SEHNR, CDR2 FQNEAQ (reference sequence). This CDR3 comprises 14 residues. CDR3 sequence (DNA): TGTGCCAGCAGCCGAACCGGATACGGGAGTACGCAGTATTTT. This encodes CASSRTGYGSTQYF.

The chain recombines TRBV4-3 with TRBJ1-1; D is unresolved. The CDR3 totals 14 residues. V shed 2 bases and J shed 1 base, with 8 bases lying between them. Germline V CDR1 and CDR2: LGHNA, YSLEER. The CDR3: CASSQSQENTEAFF. The CDR3 nucleotides are TGCGCCAGCAGCCAATCGCAGGAGAACACTGAAGCTTTCTTT.

CDR3 bases: TGTGCCTGGAGTGTAGGGGGCGCTGGGACGCAGTATTTT. It codes for CAWSVGGAGTQYF. The V gene is TRBV30, the J gene TRBJ2-3, with 7 bases identical to TRBD1. Germline loops: CDR1 GTSNPN, CDR2 SVGIG (reference sequence). V gave up 0 bases and J gave up 9 bases; unmatched junction bases: 6. The CDR3 spans 13 residues.

This clone is a singleton in its sample. The chain recombines TRBV5-6 with TRBJ2-2; the D is unclear. CDR1 and CDR2 from the germline V gene are SGHDT and YYEEEE. This CDR3 spans 13 amino acids. V dropped 4 bases and J dropped 6 bases, with 10 bases sitting between them. CDR3 in amino acids: CASSQGPAGELFF. For the CDR3, the DNA is TGTGCCAGCAGCCAAGGACCAGCCGGGGAGCTGTTTTTT.

This clone is medium-sized by share. This CDR3 is also generated by other DNA sequences in the sample. The rearrangement joins TRBV6-5 to TRBJ1-1, with D possibly matching TRBD1 (5 bases). The germline V gene has CDR1 MNHEY and CDR2 SVGAGI. This CDR3 is built from 13 residues. The germline V and J ends were trimmed by 6 bases and 1 base, with 9 bases remaining between them. CDR3 DNA sequence: TGTGCCAGCAGCCCCGGGGCGAACACTGAAGCTTTCTTT. This sequence encodes CASSPGANTEAFF.

The V and J genes are TRBV9 and TRBJ2-7; possibly TRBD1 or TRBD2 for D (5 bases each). The germline V gene encodes CDR1 SGDLS and CDR2 YYNGEE. The CDR3 spans 15 residues. V gave up 0 bases and J gave up 2 bases, with 12 bases separating them. CDR3 in amino acids: CASSVEAGRTYEQYF. The CDR3, as DNA: TGTGCCAGCAGCGTAGAAGCAGGGAGAACCTACGAGCAGTACTTC. The full variable domain, in which reference TRBV9 and TRBJ2-7 provide the parts outside the CDR3, is DSGVTQTPKHLITATGQRVTLRCSPRSGDLSVYWYQQSLDQGLQFLIQYYNGEERAKGNILERFSAQQFPDLHSELNLSSLELGDSALYFCASSVEAGRTYEQYFGPGTRLTVT.

The chain uses TRBV12-5 and TRBJ2-1; unclear D gene. In germline, CDR1 is LGHNT, CDR2 FRNRAP. Trimming took 3 bases from V and 7 from J, leaving 7 bases between them. The length of the CDR3 is 12 residues. The CDR3 region has the DNA TGTGCTAGTGGTTTACAACGGAATGAGCAGTTCTTC. Translated, it gives CASGLQRNEQFF.

The chain has TRBV27 and TRBJ2-5, with TRBD1 matching over 7 bases. With the DNA end fitting TRBJ2-7 better, the J assignment may be wrong. The CDR3 runs to 13 residues. Germline CDR1 is MNHEY and CDR2 is SMNVEV (reference sequence). CDR3 protein: CASSKGQLYEQYF. As DNA, the CDR3 is TGTGCCAGCAGTAAGGGACAGCTCTACGAGCAGTACTTC.

V usage is TRBV4-3 and J usage is TRBJ2-6; D unresolved. Germline V gene sequence: CDR1 LGHNA, CDR2 YSLEER. The CDR3 runs 15 residues. Trimming took 2 bases from V and 1 from J, leaving 6 bases between them. The CDR3 region has the DNA TGCGCCAGCAGCCAAATCGTGTCTGGGGCCAACGTCCTGACTTTC. Its translation: CASSQIVSGANVLTF.

This clone was counted between two and nine times. This chain connects TRBV2 to TRBJ2-1, with 8 positions matching TRBD2. V gave up 7 bases and J gave up 6 bases; unmatched junction bases: 14. CDR3 length: 16 residues. CDR1 is SNHLY and CDR2 is FYNNEI in the germline V gene. DNA for the CDR3: TGTGCCAGCACTCTCGGGAGGGTCGTGGAAGGCAATGAGCAGTTCTTC. It is translated as CASTLGRVVEGNEQFF.

CDR3: CASSQGVASGELFF. The CDR3 DNA reads as TGCGCCAGCAGCCAAGGTGTAGCTTCGGGGGAGCTGTTTTTT. The chain recombines TRBV4-3 with TRBJ2-2; no reliable D call. V was trimmed by 1 base and J by 8 bases, leaving 11 bases between them. The CDR3 has 14 residues. Germline V gene sequence: CDR1 LGHNA, CDR2 YSLEER.

In its sample, this clone was seen once. The genes are TRBV11-2 and TRBJ2-7, with TRBD2 as a possible D gene (5 bases). Germline CDR1 SGHAT, CDR2 FQNNGV. The CDR3 has 13 residues. V lost 0 bases to trimming and J lost 3 bases, with 6 bases between them. As DNA, the CDR3 is TGTGCCAGCAGCTTAGAGGAGGACTACGAGCAGTACTTC. This encodes CASSLEEDYEQYF.

V is TRBV27 and J is TRBJ2-7, with D tentatively TRBD2 (6 bases). Trimming left V 6 bases short and J 4 bases short, with 19 bases between. Per germline, CDR1 MNHEY and CDR2 SMNVEV (reference sequence). The CDR3 runs to 15 residues. The CDR3 DNA is TGTGCCAGCAGCCGAACCCTCGGGGAGGTATACGAGCAGTACTTC. As protein: CASSRTLGEVYEQYF.

Only a few counts were recorded for this clone. This chain uses TRBV25-1 with TRBJ1-6, with a tentative D call TRBD1 (5 bases). This CDR3 has 15 amino acids. V gave up 1 base and J gave up 10 bases, with 14 bases separating them. Germline CDR1 MGHDK, CDR2 SYGVNS. The CDR3 loop reads CASSEFAGNRSPLHF. The CDR3 bases are TGTGCCAGCAGTGAATTTGCAGGGAATCGGTCACCCCTCCACTTT.